This T cell receptor beta chain was sequenced during a study of T cell repertoires in cytomegalovirus infection. Study-wide context: Both a matching HLA type and CMV infection were indicated by public TCR beta signatures.

Study-wide results and caveats: CMV carriers having the relevant HLA were flagged by cumulative public TCR beta family frequency.

This clonotype was counted between two and nine times. No antigen is known for it. TCRdb redid the calling of the reads with MiXCR, one entry per CDR3 protein. The sample gives hundreds of thousands of distinct CDR3 sequences, around 30% of which show up once; roughly 13% is in the top ten. This CDR3 is 16 amino acids long. Per the germline V gene, CDR1 is SGHTA and CDR2 is FQGNSA. V was shortened by 5 bases and J by 8 bases, with 21 bases between the two germline ends. The sequence derives from a human donor in good health (CMV status not recorded). Some clones in this sample may be carry-over from other donors' samples. The sample in question was cultured CD8+ T cells from PBMCs, obtained from culture after CMV antigen stimulation. The rearrangement joins TRBV7-2 to TRBJ1-4; the D is unclear. CDR3 sequence: CASSAKERVRAEKLFF. The CDR3 DNA follows: TGTGCCAGCAGCGCTAAGGAGAGGGTCCGGGCGGAAAAACTGTTTTTT.